The sequence of this T cell receptor (beta chain) was determined in a study of cytomegalovirus exposure and HLA in healthy donors. The repertoire was sequenced with immunoSEQ multiplex PCR; TCRdb's copy has only in-frame clones and lacks some. Here the sample spans 50,000 or so clones, about nine tenths being singletons. This CDR3 has 16 residues. The J segment lost 1 base and the V segment lost 5 bases, leaving 8 bases of the junction unmatched. Per germline, CDR1 PRHDT and CDR2 FYEKMQ (reference sequence). This clone occurred once. The TCR was taken from a woman aged 18-29 years in good health and CMV-seropositive. The sequenced sample was PBMCs. The chain joins TRBV13 to TRBJ2-5; 9 bases are a match to TRBD2. CDR3: CASSPRLAEIQETQYF. CDR3 nucleotides: TGTGCCAGCAGCCCCCGACTAGCGGAAATCCAAGAGACCCAGTACTTC.